What follows describes a single T cell receptor beta chain. A read error is likely here: a far larger clone is one base away. This sample is part of a study of shared clonotypes between healthy human individuals. Germline V CDR1 and CDR2: MDHEN, SYDVKM. Germline trimming cut 4 bases from V and 4 bases from J; bases unmatched to any gene: 10. The CDR3 contains 16 residues. Method: immunoSEQ multiplex PCR; TCRdb's copy keeps in-frame clones and lacks some. The sample lists about 520,000 clones, roughly 80% occurring once. The V gene is TRBV28, the J gene TRBJ1-3; 7 bases agree with TRBD1. Sequenced sample: PBMCs. The TCR sequence derives from a middle-aged woman in good health. Some clones in this sample may be carry-over from other donors' samples. This chain's CDR3 is CASSSTGTVEGNTIYF. CDR3 coding DNA: TGTGCCAGCAGTTCCACCGGGACAGTGGAAGGAAACACCATATATTTT.